This T cell receptor (beta chain) was found in a study of technical replicates of blood from a handful of donors. Sequencing was performed with immunoSEQ multiplex PCR; in TCRdb, only in-frame clones are kept and a portion is missing. The table includes 50,000 to 70,000 clones, 75% to 90% detected once. CDR3 length: 15 amino acids. With V trimmed by 6 bases and J by 5 bases, 7 bases remained unmatched. Germline values: CDR1 MRHNA, CDR2 SNTAGT. Sequencing input: PBMCs. The clonotype comes from a human donor in good health. Some clones in this sample may be carry-over from other donors' samples. The chain links TRBV6-4 to TRBJ2-3; 11 bases agree with TRBD1. The CDR3 loop is CASSAGTGGGDTQYF. DNA of the CDR3: TGTGCCAGCAGCGCCGGGACAGGGGGTGGAGATACGCAGTATTTT.